This is a list of T cell receptor beta chains from one sample in a study of early T cells in non-severe SARS-CoV-2 infection. MiXCR, run by TCRdb on the 5' RACE reads, gives a single entry per CDR3 protein. The sample contains some 85,000 distinct CDR3 sequences, roughly 13% of which appear only once. Material: whole blood. The receptors were gathered from an adult who was a healthcare worker with PCR-confirmed SARS-CoV-2 infection or an uninfected control (not recorded which). Each CDR3 is given with its conserved first and last residue. Fields, in order: J gene, clone size, D gene, V gene, CDR3 DNA, CDR3 protein. A D gene is named only where the DNA matches it firmly. The size field is filled for only some rows; it gives once, few, many or a size class.

J gene: TRBJ1-6
clone size: few
D gene: .
V gene: TRBV4-3
CDR3 DNA: TGCGCCAGCAGCCAAGATTTCCAATCACCCCTCCACTTT
CDR3 protein: CASSQDFQSPLHF

J gene: TRBJ1-1
clone size: .
D gene: .
V gene: TRBV7-6
CDR3 DNA: TGTGCCAGCAGCTTACCAGGGGCTCACACTGAAGCTTTCTTT
CDR3 protein: CASSLPGAHTEAFF

J gene: TRBJ2-7
clone size: few
D gene: .
V gene: TRBV7-9
CDR3 DNA: TGTGCCAGCAGCCTGACAGTCGAGCAGTACTTC
CDR3 protein: CASSLTVEQYF

J gene: TRBJ2-5
clone size: few
D gene: .
V gene: TRBV24-1
CDR3 DNA: TGTGCCACCAGACGGGGAGGTGAGACCCAGTACTTC
CDR3 protein: CATRRGGETQYF

J gene: TRBJ2-2
clone size: few
D gene: .
V gene: TRBV11-2
CDR3 DNA: TGTGCCAGCAGCTTGCGGGGTCGTACCTCCGGGGAGCTGTTTTTT
CDR3 protein: CASSLRGRTSGELFF

J gene: TRBJ1-2
clone size: .
D gene: TRBD1
V gene: TRBV5-1
CDR3 DNA: TGCGCCAGCAGCCTGGGACAGGCGAACTATGGCTACACCTTC
CDR3 protein: CASSLGQANYGYTF

J gene: TRBJ2-1
clone size: many
D gene: TRBD1
V gene: TRBV12-3/TRBV12-4
CDR3 DNA: TGTGCCAGCATCAGGGACAGGGGGCCTTATGAGCAGTTCTTC
CDR3 protein: CASIRDRGPYEQFF

J gene: TRBJ2-7
clone size: .
D gene: .
V gene: TRBV29-1
CDR3 DNA: TGCAGCGCAGGCCCGACAGGCGTGAATGACGAGCAGTACTTC
CDR3 protein: CSAGPTGVNDEQYF

J gene: TRBJ1-2
clone size: .
D gene: TRBD1
V gene: TRBV20-1
CDR3 DNA: TGCAGTGCTAGAGATCTCCCCAGGGGGAAGGATGGCTACACCTTC
CDR3 protein: CSARDLPRGKDGYTF

J gene: TRBJ1-1
clone size: many
D gene: .
V gene: TRBV9
CDR3 DNA: TGTGCCAGCAGCGTAGGGGGATACCAGGACACTGAAGCTTTCTTT
CDR3 protein: CASSVGGYQDTEAFF

J gene: TRBJ2-3
clone size: .
D gene: .
V gene: TRBV7-2
CDR3 DNA: TGTGCCAGCAGCTTAGACGGCGGCCAAGATACGCAGTATTTT
CDR3 protein: CASSLDGGQDTQYF

J gene: TRBJ1-2
clone size: .
D gene: TRBD1
V gene: TRBV3-1
CDR3 DNA: TGTGCCAGCAGCCAAGTACAGGACAGGAGGGCTGGCTATGGCTACACCTTC
CDR3 protein: CASSQVQDRRAGYGYTF

J gene: TRBJ2-5
clone size: .
D gene: TRBD1
V gene: TRBV7-9
CDR3 DNA: TGTGCCAGCAGCCCCCGCCGACAGGGACGAGTCGCCCAGTACTTC
CDR3 protein: CASSPRRQGRVAQYF

J gene: TRBJ2-7
clone size: .
D gene: .
V gene: TRBV30
CDR3 DNA: TGTGCCTGGAGTGTACATCGGGGAGTCTACGAGCAGTACTTC
CDR3 protein: CAWSVHRGVYEQYF

J gene: TRBJ1-1
clone size: .
D gene: .
V gene: TRBV28
CDR3 DNA: TGTGCCAGCAGTTTATTTTTTGTGTCACTGAACACTGAAGCTTTCTTT
CDR3 protein: CASSLFFVSLNTEAFF

J gene: TRBJ1-2
clone size: few
D gene: .
V gene: TRBV3-1
CDR3 DNA: TGTGCCAGCAGTCTTGACAGGTTCTATGGCTACACCTTC
CDR3 protein: CASSLDRFYGYTF

J gene: TRBJ2-2
clone size: few
D gene: TRBD1
V gene: TRBV7-7
CDR3 DNA: TGTGCTAGCAGCCCTAAGGGAGACAGGGAAAACACCGGGGAGCTGTTTTTT
CDR3 protein: CASSPKGDRENTGELFF

J gene: TRBJ2-7
clone size: many
D gene: .
V gene: TRBV20-1
CDR3 DNA: TGCAGTGCTACCCATTCGGGCCCTAGCTCCTACGAGCAGTACTTC
CDR3 protein: CSATHSGPSSYEQYF

J gene: TRBJ2-3
clone size: few
D gene: .
V gene: TRBV5-4
CDR3 DNA: TGTGCCAGCAGCCCGCAGGACGGCACAGATACGCAGTATTTT
CDR3 protein: CASSPQDGTDTQYF

J gene: TRBJ2-5
clone size: .
D gene: .
V gene: TRBV2
CDR3 DNA: TGTGCCACAAGGGCAGGGGACCTGGAGACCCAGTACTTC
CDR3 protein: CATRAGDLETQYF

J gene: TRBJ1-5
clone size: .
D gene: .
V gene: TRBV9
CDR3 DNA: TGTGCCAGCAGACAACCCCTGCTGGGGTGTAAAAGCAATCAGCCCCAGCATTTT
CDR3 protein: CASRQPLLGCKSNQPQHF

J gene: TRBJ1-4
clone size: few
D gene: TRBD1
V gene: TRBV5-8
CDR3 DNA: TGTGCCAGCAGCTACGGACAGGGGGTCGGCGAAAAACTGTTTTTT
CDR3 protein: CASSYGQGVGEKLFF

J gene: TRBJ2-3
clone size: many
D gene: TRBD2
V gene: TRBV4-1
CDR3 DNA: TGCGCCAGCAGCTCAGCGGGGCCAGATACGCAGTATTTT
CDR3 protein: CASSSAGPDTQYF

J gene: TRBJ2-5
clone size: .
D gene: TRBD2
V gene: TRBV7-3
CDR3 DNA: TGTGCCAGCAGCCTAGAGCGGGGGGCGGCTCAGCAAGAGACCCAGTACTTC
CDR3 protein: CASSLERGAAQQETQYF

J gene: TRBJ1-4
clone size: many
D gene: .
V gene: TRBV4-3
CDR3 DNA: TGCGCCAGCAGCCAAGATCTGTTACGTAATGAAAAACTGTTTTTT
CDR3 protein: CASSQDLLRNEKLFF

J gene: TRBJ2-2
clone size: .
D gene: .
V gene: TRBV20-1
CDR3 DNA: TGCAGTGCTGGCCACACGGACAGCACCGGGGAGCTGTTTTTT
CDR3 protein: CSAGHTDSTGELFF

J gene: TRBJ2-3
clone size: .
D gene: TRBD2
V gene: TRBV5-4
CDR3 DNA: TGTGCCAGCAGCTTTGGGGGGGGAATCACAGATACGCAGTATTTT
CDR3 protein: CASSFGGGITDTQYF

J gene: TRBJ1-6
clone size: many
D gene: .
V gene: TRBV4-3
CDR3 DNA: TGCGCCAGCAGCCAAGGAGGGACCGCACCCCTCCACTTT
CDR3 protein: CASSQGGTAPLHF

J gene: TRBJ2-5
clone size: few
D gene: TRBD2
V gene: TRBV5-6
CDR3 DNA: TGTGCCAGCAGCTTGTCATTCTCGGGACTAGCGGTTGGGGAGACCCAGTACTTC
CDR3 protein: CASSLSFSGLAVGETQYF

J gene: TRBJ2-7
clone size: many
D gene: .
V gene: TRBV10-1
CDR3 DNA: TGCGCCAGCAGTGAGTCTGGTAAGGACTACGAGCAGTACTTC
CDR3 protein: CASSESGKDYEQYF

J gene: TRBJ1-2
clone size: many
D gene: .
V gene: TRBV30
CDR3 DNA: TGTGCCTGGAGTGTAATTCCCTCAGATAGTGGCTACACCTTC
CDR3 protein: CAWSVIPSDSGYTF

J gene: TRBJ1-5
clone size: many
D gene: TRBD1
V gene: TRBV5-1
CDR3 DNA: TGCGCCAGCAGCTTAGGGACAGGGGCCGCCGGGGATCAGCCCCAGCATTTT
CDR3 protein: CASSLGTGAAGDQPQHF

J gene: TRBJ1-1
clone size: .
D gene: TRBD1
V gene: TRBV12-3/TRBV12-4
CDR3 DNA: TGTGCCAGCACTAAGACAGGGCTGGACACTGAAGCTTTCTTT
CDR3 protein: CASTKTGLDTEAFF

J gene: TRBJ1-1
clone size: .
D gene: .
V gene: TRBV6-5
CDR3 DNA: TGTGCCAGCAGTTACGCACAATTGAACACTGAAGCTTTCTTT
CDR3 protein: CASSYAQLNTEAFF

J gene: TRBJ2-2
clone size: many
D gene: .
V gene: TRBV9
CDR3 DNA: TGTGCCAGCAGCCAGGGAGCAACGAACACCGGGGAGCTGTTTTTT
CDR3 protein: CASSQGATNTGELFF

J gene: TRBJ2-7
clone size: many
D gene: .
V gene: TRBV20-1
CDR3 DNA: TGCAGTGCTAGAGACCCCGGAAGAACTTTCGAGCAGTACTTC
CDR3 protein: CSARDPGRTFEQYF

J gene: TRBJ2-3
clone size: few
D gene: .
V gene: TRBV6-5
CDR3 DNA: TGTGCCAGCAGTTACGGTTCTGGCGGGGGCGCAGATACGCAGTATTTT
CDR3 protein: CASSYGSGGGADTQYF

J gene: TRBJ2-5
clone size: .
D gene: .
V gene: TRBV30
CDR3 DNA: TGTGCCTGGAGTGGTAGGGGTCGAGAGACCCAGTACTTC
CDR3 protein: CAWSGRGRETQYF

J gene: TRBJ2-7
clone size: few
D gene: TRBD2
V gene: TRBV7-2
CDR3 DNA: TGTGCCAGCAGCTTATTTAGCGGGGGGAGCTCCTACGAGCAGTACTTC
CDR3 protein: CASSLFSGGSSYEQYF

J gene: TRBJ2-1
clone size: few
D gene: .
V gene: TRBV5-1
CDR3 DNA: TGCGCCAGCAGCGTAGGCGGGTCCTACAATGAGCAGTTCTTC
CDR3 protein: CASSVGGSYNEQFF

J gene: TRBJ2-7
clone size: .
D gene: .
V gene: TRBV7-9
CDR3 DNA: TGTGCCAGCAGCTTATCCGGCCGCTCAACCCCCTACGAGCAGTACTTC
CDR3 protein: CASSLSGRSTPYEQYF